The rows below give T cell receptor beta chains drawn from one sample of a study of T cell responses to AZD1222 COVID-19 vaccine. TCRdb's table, derived via immunoSEQ multiplex PCR, lists solely in-frame clones and lacks some. The table lists about 120,000 clones, about 89% of them singletons. The material sequenced was peripheral blood, taken on day 0 of AZD1222 vaccination. These receptors were taken from an adult in good health. Both conserved end residues are part of each CDR3. Fields, in order: D gene, J gene, clone size, V gene, CDR3 protein, CDR3 DNA. D genes are given only for firm matches. A row's size may be missing; if present it is once, few, many or a size class.

. TRBJ2-2 . TRBV24-1 CATKEGSGRGELFF TGTGCCACCAAGGAAGGGAGTGGACGGGGGGAGCTGTTTTTT
TRBD1 TRBJ2-2 . TRBV27 CASSLILWPGQAGELFF TGTGCCAGCAGTTTAATACTTTGGCCCGGACAGGCCGGGGAGCTGTTTTTT
. TRBJ1-3 . TRBV7-3 CASSQNPSGNTIYF TGTGCCAGCAGCCAGAACCCCTCTGGAAACACCATATATTTT
TRBD2 TRBJ2-3 . TRBV10-2 CASWTSGGGSTDTQYF TGCGCCAGCTGGACTAGCGGGGGGGGAAGCACAGATACGCAGTATTTT
. TRBJ2-5 . TRBV27 CASSLSVVSQETQYF TGTGCCAGCAGTTTATCGGTGGTCAGTCAAGAGACCCAGTACTTC
. TRBJ1-3 . TRBV6-1 CASSELQGRNTIYF TGTGCCAGCAGTGAATTGCAGGGGCGAAACACCATATATTTT
TRBD2 TRBJ2-7 . TRBV27 CASSSPSGSSYEQYF TGTGCCAGCAGTTCCCCTAGCGGGAGTTCCTACGAGCAGTACTTC
. TRBJ1-5 . TRBV6-5 CASRQGLYQPQHF TGTGCCAGCAGACAGGGTTTGTATCAGCCCCAGCATTTT
. TRBJ2-7 few TRBV3-1/TRBV3-2 CASSPGGGIYEQYF TGTGCCAGCAGCCCGGGGGGCGGAATTTACGAGCAGTACTTC
. TRBJ1-2 few TRBV3-1/TRBV3-2 CASSRLDNYGYTF TGTGCCAGCAGCCGACTTGATAACTATGGCTACACCTTC
. TRBJ2-2 once TRBV12-2 CASRLSGSGTGELFF TGTGCAAGTCGCTTAAGCGGGAGCGGCACCGGGGAGCTGTTTTTT
. TRBJ2-2 . TRBV6-5 CASSRDLNTGELFF TGTGCCAGCAGCCGGGACCTGAACACCGGGGAGCTGTTTTTT
. TRBJ2-2 . TRBV12-5 CASGLWAGATGELFF TGTGCTAGTGGTTTGTGGGCAGGAGCTACCGGGGAGCTGTTTTTT
TRBD2 TRBJ2-1 . TRBV11-3 CASSGVQGAGVGYEQFF TGTGCCAGCAGCGGCGTTCAAGGGGCGGGAGTCGGCTATGAGCAGTTCTTC
. TRBJ1-3 . TRBV6-6 CASSYDWAGNTIYF TGTGCCAGCAGTTACGACTGGGCTGGAAACACCATATATTTT
. TRBJ1-1 . TRBV6-5 CASSYGVTAEAFF TGTGCCAGCAGTTATGGGGTAACTGCTGAAGCTTTCTTT
. TRBJ1-4 once TRBV3-1/TRBV3-2 CASSQYTGQTSQGEKLFF TGTGCCAGCAGCCAATACACCGGGCAAACCAGTCAAGGGGAAAAACTGTTTTTT
TRBD1 TRBJ1-5 . TRBV27 CASSLKGTGDSNQPQHF TGTGCCAGCAGTTTAAAGGGGACAGGGGACAGCAATCAGCCCCAGCATTTT
TRBD1 TRBJ1-4 . TRBV11-2 CASNLLPGTANNEKLFF TGTGCCAGCAATCTACTACCCGGGACAGCCAATAATGAAAAACTGTTTTTT
TRBD1 TRBJ2-2 few TRBV9 CASSERGQGFTGELFF TGTGCCAGCAGCGAAAGAGGACAGGGGTTCACCGGGGAGCTGTTTTTT
TRBD2 TRBJ2-2 . TRBV29-1 CSVVGTSGKSVVTGELFF TGCAGCGTTGTTGGGACTAGCGGGAAAAGTGTAGTTACCGGGGAGCTGTTTTTT
. TRBJ2-5 . TRBV7-2 CASSTHLTGRYLQETQYF TGTGCCAGCAGCACCCACTTGACAGGTCGATACCTCCAAGAGACCCAGTACTTC
TRBD2 TRBJ2-7 . TRBV3-1/TRBV3-2 CASSQLTLGTRPEQYF TGTGCCAGCAGCCAATTAACTCTCGGGACTAGACCCGAGCAGTACTTC
. TRBJ2-1 . TRBV7-2 CASSALGGWGEQFF TGTGCCAGCAGCGCATTAGGGGGGTGGGGGGAGCAGTTCTTC
TRBD1 TRBJ1-2 . TRBV5-4 CASSFRQGAFKGGYTF TGTGCCAGCAGCTTTAGACAGGGGGCGTTTAAAGGAGGCTACACCTTC
TRBD1 TRBJ2-7 . TRBV7-8 CASSLGAGGLTYEQYF TGTGCCAGCAGCTTAGGAGCAGGGGGCCTAACCTACGAGCAGTACTTC
TRBD2 TRBJ2-3 . TRBV3-1/TRBV3-2 CASSQWAGTSLSFRDTQYF TGTGCCAGCAGCCAATGGGCCGGGACTAGCCTTTCATTTCGCGATACGCAGTATTTT